Sequencing of this TCR beta chain was carried out in a study of human T cells and chemical hapten exposure. TCRdb analysed the RACE reads with MiXCR anew, one entry per CDR3 protein. Of tens of thousands of distinct CDR3 sequences listed, roughly 10% are singletons. Trimming removed 0 bases from V and 3 bases from J, with 9 bases in between. There are 15 residues in the CDR3. CDR1 is MNHEY and CDR2 is SMNVEV in the germline V gene (reference sequence). Time point noted: pre-sensitization, week 0. Sample treatment: therapeutic diphenylcyclopropenone sensitization with weekly scalp DPC. This clonotype has a count of ten or more.

This material consisted of whole blood, taken in connection with sensitization to the hapten diphenylcyclopropenone (DPC). The chain couples TRBV27 to TRBJ2-4, with D possibly TRBD1 on 6 matching bases. This receptor was taken from a woman between 35 and 50 years old with alopecia areata. Some clones in this sample may be carry-over from other donors' samples. The CDR3: CASSLSHRVKNIQYF. The CDR3 coding sequence is TGTGCCAGCAGTTTATCCCACAGGGTCAAAAACATTCAGTACTTC.